These T cell receptor beta chains were read from a single sample in a study of blood T cell repertoires in COVID-19. Using immunoSEQ multiplex PCR, the repertoire was profiled, and TCRdb retains in-frame clones only, with some absent. The sample contains 25,000 to 30,000 clones, over 70% of which appear only once. The sample comprised peripheral blood. The receptors come from a man aged 80 or over with active or convalescent COVID-19. CDR3s include the opening cysteine and the closing phenylalanine or tryptophan. The D gene is left open where the match is weak. Size is omitted from some rows. Given values are once, few, many or a class for expanded clones.

>-|TRBJ1-1|TRBV29-1|-
CSLRDVGTEAFF
TGCAGCCTGCGGGATGTCGGCACTGAAGCTTTCTTT
>-|TRBJ2-3|TRBV3-1/TRBV3-2|TRBD2
CASSQLAGEDTQYF
TGTGCCAGCAGCCAACTAGCGGGGGAGGATACGCAGTATTTT
>-|TRBJ1-1|TRBV27|-
CASSLGTLNTEAFF
TGTGCCAGCAGTTTGGGCACCCTGAACACTGAAGCTTTCTTT
>-|TRBJ2-2|TRBV2|TRBD1
CASCRTGISGELFF
TGTGCCAGCTGTAGGACAGGGATAAGCGGGGAGCTGTTTTTT
>-|TRBJ2-2|TRBV11-2|-
CASTRLTIGELFF
TGTGCCAGTACGCGGCTAACCATCGGGGAGCTGTTTTTT
>few|TRBJ2-5|TRBV7-7|-
CASSPGTGPYQETQYF
TGTGCCAGCAGCCCAGGCACAGGGCCCTACCAAGAGACCCAGTACTTC
>-|TRBJ2-3|TRBV5-1|TRBD2
CASSSSSGRLDTQYF
TGCGCCAGCAGCTCTTCTAGCGGGAGGTTAGATACGCAGTATTTT
>-|TRBJ1-1|TRBV11-2|-
CASSSKAPGHPEAFF
TGTGCCAGCAGCTCCAAGGCACCGGGACACCCGGAAGCTTTCTTT
>-|TRBJ1-2|TRBV4-1|-
CASSHPPGYGYTF
TGCGCCAGCAGCCATCCTCCGGGCTATGGCTACACCTTC
>few|TRBJ1-2|TRBV7-3|-
CASSLDGSYGYTF
TGTGCCAGCAGCCTCGACGGGTCCTATGGCTACACCTTC
>once|TRBJ2-5|TRBV11-2|TRBD2
CASSLDRDYHGLETQYF
TGTGCCAGCAGCTTAGACCGGGACTACCATGGGCTAGAGACCCAGTACTTC
>-|TRBJ2-7|TRBV2|TRBD1
CASSEEAGGLYEQYF
TGTGCCAGCAGTGAAGAGGCAGGGGGCCTCTACGAGCAGTACTTC
>few|TRBJ1-1|TRBV18|-
CASSLQGGNTEAFF
TGTGCCAGCTCCCTACAGGGCGGGAACACTGAAGCTTTCTTT
>-|TRBJ2-3|TRBV11-3|-
CASSSDSRGDTQYF
TGTGCCAGCAGCAGCGACAGTCGCGGAGATACGCAGTATTTT
>-|TRBJ2-2|TRBV7-3|-
CASSLDFTGELFF
TGTGCCAGCAGCTTAGACTTTACCGGGGAGCTGTTTTTT
>-|TRBJ2-1|TRBV19|TRBD2
CASSIVTSGAKGEQFF
TGTGCCAGTAGTATAGTAACTAGCGGGGCAAAAGGGGAGCAGTTCTTC
>-|TRBJ2-1|TRBV11-2|TRBD1
CASSWTGNEQFF
TGTGCCAGCAGCTGGACAGGGAATGAGCAGTTCTTC
>-|TRBJ2-7|TRBV14|TRBD1
CASSRGQGDVNEQYF
TGTGCCAGCAGCCGAGGACAGGGTGATGTAAACGAGCAGTACTTC
>-|TRBJ1-1|TRBV14|-
CASSHRGRNTEAFF
TGTGCCAGCAGCCACCGAGGGCGGAACACTGAAGCTTTCTTT
>-|TRBJ2-1|TRBV6-6|-
CASSYAGGQVNEQFF
TGTGCCAGCAGTTACGCCGGGGGGCAGGTCAATGAGCAGTTCTTC
>-|TRBJ2-6|TRBV19|-
CASSIEFAPWGAGANVLTF
TGTGCCAGTAGTATAGAATTTGCGCCTTGGGGAGCTGGGGCCAACGTCCTGACTTTC
>-|TRBJ2-7|TRBV14|-
CASGLFTYEQYF
TGTGCCAGCGGCCTTTTCACCTACGAGCAGTACTTC
>-|TRBJ1-1|TRBV7-2|-
CASSLRRRTEAFF
TGTGCCAGCAGCTTGCGGCGGAGGACTGAAGCTTTCTTT
>-|TRBJ2-1|TRBV6-1|TRBD2
CASSEDDPGLAHEQFF
TGTGCCAGCAGTGAAGATGACCCGGGACTAGCGCATGAGCAGTTCTTC
>-|TRBJ2-5|TRBV5-1|TRBD2
CASSLGRPGGGETQYF
TGCGCCAGCAGCTTAGGTCGCCCGGGAGGCGGAGAGACCCAGTACTTC
>-|TRBJ1-3|TRBV5-6|-
CASSSQGLSGNTIYF
TGTGCCAGCAGCTCACAGGGCCTCTCTGGAAACACCATATATTTT
>-|TRBJ2-3|TRBV15|TRBD2
CATSTRGATDTQYF
TGTGCCACCAGCACGCGGGGGGCTACAGATACGCAGTATTTT
>-|TRBJ2-3|TRBV7-2|-
CASRAAKDTQYF
TGTGCCAGCAGAGCCGCCAAGGATACGCAGTATTTT
>-|TRBJ2-7|TRBV10-1|TRBD2
CASKSTGLAFYEQYF
TGCGCCAGCAAATCGACGGGACTAGCTTTCTACGAGCAGTACTTC
>-|TRBJ2-7|TRBV29-1|-
CSVGSVRLAYHEQYF
TGCAGCGTTGGGTCGGTGAGGCTAGCCTACCACGAGCAGTACTTC
>-|TRBJ2-7|TRBV19|-
CASSSGWRDEQYF
TGTGCCAGTAGTAGCGGGTGGAGGGACGAGCAGTACTTC